This T cell receptor (beta chain) emerged from a study of neurological immune-mediated disorders. Germline V gene data show CDR1 as DFQATT and CDR2 as SNEGSKA (reference sequence). This CDR3 contains 15 residues. V dropped 5 bases and J dropped 7; count of bases not matched to a gene: 14. This clonotype was observed many times. Its antigen is not known. Unsorted libraries used 2 million PBMCs kept at -80 degrees C. Broader study findings: Patients with HTLV-1-associated myelopathy had the highest level of TCR clonal expansion, whereas patients with multiple sclerosis had the lowest level, falling beneath the level found in healthy controls. A possible signature appeared as one related-CDR3 cluster, in which phylogenetic grouping placed the repertoires of 18 of 34 multiple sclerosis patients.

Every sequencing run produced over 200 million TCR-beta sequences that came from 15-18 subjects. A single record per CDR3 protein comes from TCRdb applying MiXCR to the 5' RACE reads. Among some 66,000 distinct CDR3 sequences listed, approximately 4.2% were seen once. The V gene is TRBV20-1, the J gene TRBJ1-2; 9 nucleotides match TRBD1. The source is a man between 45 and 60 years old with multiple sclerosis. Sequencing was performed on PBMCs. The CDR3 protein is CSAPRTGATLSGYTF. The CDR3 coding sequence is TGCAGTGCTCCTCGGACAGGGGCGACCCTAAGTGGCTACACCTTC.